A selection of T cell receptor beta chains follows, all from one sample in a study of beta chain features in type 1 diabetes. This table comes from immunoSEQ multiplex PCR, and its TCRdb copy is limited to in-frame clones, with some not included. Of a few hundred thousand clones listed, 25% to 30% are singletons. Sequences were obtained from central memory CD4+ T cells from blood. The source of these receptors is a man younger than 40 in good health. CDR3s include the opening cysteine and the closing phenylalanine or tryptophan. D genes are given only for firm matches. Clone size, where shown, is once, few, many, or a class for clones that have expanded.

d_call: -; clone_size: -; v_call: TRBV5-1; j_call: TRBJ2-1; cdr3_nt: TGCGCCAGCAGCTTGGAACCGGGAGCCTACAATGAGCAGTTCTTC; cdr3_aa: CASSLEPGAYNEQFF
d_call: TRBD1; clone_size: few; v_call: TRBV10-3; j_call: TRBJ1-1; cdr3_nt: TGTGCCATCAGGGGACAGGGGATGAACACTGAAGCTTTCTTT; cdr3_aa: CAIRGQGMNTEAFF
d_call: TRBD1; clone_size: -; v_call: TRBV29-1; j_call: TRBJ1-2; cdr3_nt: TGCAGCGTCGTGGGACAGCGACCCGATGGCTACACCTTC; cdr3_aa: CSVVGQRPDGYTF
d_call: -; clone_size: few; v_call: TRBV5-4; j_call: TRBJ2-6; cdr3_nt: TGTGCCAGCGGCCCTATCGGAGGAGCTGGGGCCAACGTCCTGACTTTC; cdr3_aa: CASGPIGGAGANVLTF
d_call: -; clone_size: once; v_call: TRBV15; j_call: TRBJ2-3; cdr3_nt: TGTGCCACCAGCAGAGTAAAAGATACGCAGTATTTT; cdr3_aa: CATSRVKDTQYF
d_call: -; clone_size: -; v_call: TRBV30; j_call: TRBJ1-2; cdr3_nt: TGTGCCTGGAGTGTTGCCTATGGCTACACCTTC; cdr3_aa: CAWSVAYGYTF
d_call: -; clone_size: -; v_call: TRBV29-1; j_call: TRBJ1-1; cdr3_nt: TGCAGCGTTTCTTCGACAGGTTCGAACACTGAAGCTTTCTTT; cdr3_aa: CSVSSTGSNTEAFF
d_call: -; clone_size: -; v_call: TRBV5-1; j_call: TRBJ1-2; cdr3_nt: TGCGCCAGCAGCTTTACAGAAGCTAACTATGGCTACACCTTC; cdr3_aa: CASSFTEANYGYTF
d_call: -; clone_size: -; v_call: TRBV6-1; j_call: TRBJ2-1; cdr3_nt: TGTGCCAGCAGTAAAGACAGCATCAATGAGCAGTTCTTC; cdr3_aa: CASSKDSINEQFF
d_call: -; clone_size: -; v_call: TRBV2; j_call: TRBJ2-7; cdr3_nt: TGTGCCAGCAGTGAAGATCCGGGCACTCCCGAGCAGTACTTC; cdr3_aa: CASSEDPGTPEQYF
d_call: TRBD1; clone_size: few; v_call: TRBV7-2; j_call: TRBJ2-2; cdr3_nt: TGTGCCAGCAGCTTTGACAGGGTCTATGGGGAGCTGTTTTTT; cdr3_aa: CASSFDRVYGELFF
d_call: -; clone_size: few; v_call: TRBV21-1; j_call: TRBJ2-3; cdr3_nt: TGTGCCAGCAGCAAAACGGAAAGACAGGTAGATACGCAGTATTTT; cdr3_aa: CASSKTERQVDTQYF
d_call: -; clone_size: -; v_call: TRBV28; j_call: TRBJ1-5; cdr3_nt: TGTGCCAGCAGGGGGCGAGGCAATCAGCCCCAGCATTTT; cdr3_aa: CASRGRGNQPQHF
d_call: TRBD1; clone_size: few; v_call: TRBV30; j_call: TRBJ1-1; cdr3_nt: TGTGCCTGGAGAAACAGGGGAGCAGTGAACACTGAAGCTTTCTTT; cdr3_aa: CAWRNRGAVNTEAFF
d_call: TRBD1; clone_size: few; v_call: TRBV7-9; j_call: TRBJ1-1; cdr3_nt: TGTGCCAGCAGCCTCGGCTCCGGACAGGGGGCAGTTGGAGCTTTCTTT; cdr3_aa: CASSLGSGQGAVGAFF
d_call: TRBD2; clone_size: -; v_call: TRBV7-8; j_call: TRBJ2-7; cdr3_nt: TGTGCCAGCAGCCCCGGGCTAGCGGGGGGAAGCTCCTACGAGCAGTACTTC; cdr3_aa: CASSPGLAGGSSYEQYF
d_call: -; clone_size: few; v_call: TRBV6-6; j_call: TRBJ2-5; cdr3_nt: TGTGCCAGCAGTCCCCAAGGGCCAGTCAAAGAGACCCAGTACTTC; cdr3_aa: CASSPQGPVKETQYF
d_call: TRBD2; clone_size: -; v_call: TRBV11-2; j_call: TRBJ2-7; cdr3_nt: TGTGCCAGCAGGAGGACTAGCGGGAGGTACGAGCAGTACTTC; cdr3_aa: CASRRTSGRYEQYF
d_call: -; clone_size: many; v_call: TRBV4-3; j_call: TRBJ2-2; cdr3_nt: TGCGCCAGCAGCCAAGAGCCCCTGAACACCGGGGAGCTGTTTTTT; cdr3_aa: CASSQEPLNTGELFF
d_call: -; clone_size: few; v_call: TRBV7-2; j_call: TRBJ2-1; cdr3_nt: TGTGCCAGCAGCTTTGAGGGATCAAGCTCCTACAATGAGCAGTTCTTC; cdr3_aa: CASSFEGSSSYNEQFF
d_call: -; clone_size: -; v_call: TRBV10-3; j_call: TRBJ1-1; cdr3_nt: TGTGCCAGCAGTAGACAGACCTACACTGAAGCTTTCTTT; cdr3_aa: CASSRQTYTEAFF
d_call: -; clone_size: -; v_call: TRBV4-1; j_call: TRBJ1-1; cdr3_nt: TGCGCCAGCAGCCAAGACCGTGGGAGAACTGAAGCTTTCTTT; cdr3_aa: CASSQDRGRTEAFF
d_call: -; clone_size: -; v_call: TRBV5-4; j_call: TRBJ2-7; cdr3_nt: TGTGCCAGCAGCTTGAGGAGAGACTGGGGTTACGAGCAGTACTTC; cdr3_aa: CASSLRRDWGYEQYF
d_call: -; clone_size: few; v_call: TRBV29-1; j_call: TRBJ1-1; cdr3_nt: TGCAGCGTAAGGCCGATGATGAACACTGAAGCTTTCTTT; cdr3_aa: CSVRPMMNTEAFF
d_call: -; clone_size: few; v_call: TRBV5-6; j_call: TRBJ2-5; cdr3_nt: TGTGCCAGCAGCTTGAGGATTTCCCAAGAGACCCAGTACTTC; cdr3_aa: CASSLRISQETQYF
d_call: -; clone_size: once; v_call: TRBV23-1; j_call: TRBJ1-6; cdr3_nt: TGCGCCAGCAGTGGTGAAGGGGGTTTGTCACCCCTCCACTTT; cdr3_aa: CASSGEGGLSPLHF
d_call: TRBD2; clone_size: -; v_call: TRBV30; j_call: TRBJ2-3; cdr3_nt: TGTGCCTGGAATCTAGCGGGAAGCTCTGCGCAGTATTTT; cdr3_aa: CAWNLAGSSAQYF
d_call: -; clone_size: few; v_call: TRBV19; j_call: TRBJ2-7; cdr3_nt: TGTGCCAGTAGCGCGACAGGGACTACGCAAGAGCAGTACTTC; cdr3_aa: CASSATGTTQEQYF
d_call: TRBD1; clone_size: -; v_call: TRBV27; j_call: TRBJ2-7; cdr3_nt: TGTGCCAGCAGTTCCCTGGGGACAGGGTTCTTCTACGAGCAGTACTTC; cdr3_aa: CASSSLGTGFFYEQYF
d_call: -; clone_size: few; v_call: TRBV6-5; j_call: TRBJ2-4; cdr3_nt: TGTGCCAGCTGTCAGGGGGGGAGGGCCAAAAACATTCAGTACTTC; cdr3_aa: CASCQGGRAKNIQYF
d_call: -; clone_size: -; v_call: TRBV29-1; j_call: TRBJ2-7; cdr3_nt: TGCAGCGTCGCCATCCCGCTTGGGAGCTCCTACGAGCAGTACTTC; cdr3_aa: CSVAIPLGSSYEQYF
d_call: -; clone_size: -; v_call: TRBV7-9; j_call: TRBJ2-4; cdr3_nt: TGTGCCGGCTGGGACCCATCAGCCAAAAACATTCAGTACTTC; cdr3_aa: CAGWDPSAKNIQYF
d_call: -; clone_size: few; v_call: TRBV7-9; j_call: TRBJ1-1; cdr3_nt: TGTGCCAGCAGCGGCGACTATAAGGGCACTGAAGCTTTCTTT; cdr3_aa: CASSGDYKGTEAFF
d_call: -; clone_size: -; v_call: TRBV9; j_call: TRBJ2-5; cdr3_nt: TGTGCCAGCAGCCCCGACAGCTACGGAGAGACCCAGTACTTC; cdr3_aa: CASSPDSYGETQYF
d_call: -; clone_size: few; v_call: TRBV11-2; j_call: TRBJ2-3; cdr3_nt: TGTGCCAGCAGCTTTAATCGGCAAGGTGGGACGCAGTATTTT; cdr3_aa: CASSFNRQGGTQYF
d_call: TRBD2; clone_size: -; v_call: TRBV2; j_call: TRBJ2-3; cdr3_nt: TGTGCCAGCAGTTTAGCGGGAGAAGATACGCAGTATTTT; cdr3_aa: CASSLAGEDTQYF
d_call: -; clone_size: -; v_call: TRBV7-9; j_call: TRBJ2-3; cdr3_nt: TGTGCCAGCATCCCCCCCCAGGGTTCCGGCACAGATACGCAGTATTTT; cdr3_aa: CASIPPQGSGTDTQYF
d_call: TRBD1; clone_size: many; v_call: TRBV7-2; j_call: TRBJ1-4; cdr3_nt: TGTGCCAGCAGCTTGTCAGGGGGGTCTAATGAAAAACTGTTTTTT; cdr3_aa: CASSLSGGSNEKLFF
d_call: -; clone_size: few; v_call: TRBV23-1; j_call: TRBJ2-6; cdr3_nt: TGCGCCAGCACCCGATTGGGTCAGCGCGCCTCTGGGGCCAACGTCCTGACTTTC; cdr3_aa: CASTRLGQRASGANVLTF